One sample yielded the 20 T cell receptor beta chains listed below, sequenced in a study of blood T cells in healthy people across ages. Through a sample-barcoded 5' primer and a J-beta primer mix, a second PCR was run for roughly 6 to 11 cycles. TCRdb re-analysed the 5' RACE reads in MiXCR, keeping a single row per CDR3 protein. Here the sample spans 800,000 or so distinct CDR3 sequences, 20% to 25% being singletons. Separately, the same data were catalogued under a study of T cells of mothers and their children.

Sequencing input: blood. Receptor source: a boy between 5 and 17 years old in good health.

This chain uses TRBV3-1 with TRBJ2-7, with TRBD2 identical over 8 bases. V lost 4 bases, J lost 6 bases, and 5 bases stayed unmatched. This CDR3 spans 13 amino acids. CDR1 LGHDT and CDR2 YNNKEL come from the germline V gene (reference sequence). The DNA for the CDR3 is TGTGCCAGCAGCCCTACCCGGGGGGGCGAGCAGTACTTC. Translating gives CASSPTRGGEQYF.

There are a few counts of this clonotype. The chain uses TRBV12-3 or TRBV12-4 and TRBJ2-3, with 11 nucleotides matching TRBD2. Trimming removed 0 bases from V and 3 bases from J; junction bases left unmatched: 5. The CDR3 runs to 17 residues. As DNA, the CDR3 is TGTGCCAGCAGTTTAGCGGGAACTAGCGGGAGTACAGATACGCAGTATTTT. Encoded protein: CASSLAGTSGSTDTQYF.

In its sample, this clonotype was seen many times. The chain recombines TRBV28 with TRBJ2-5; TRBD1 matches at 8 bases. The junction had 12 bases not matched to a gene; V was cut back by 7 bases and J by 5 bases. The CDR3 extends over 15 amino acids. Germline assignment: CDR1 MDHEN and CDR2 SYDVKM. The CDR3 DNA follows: TGTGCCAGCACCACTGGACAGGGTCGGCGGGAGACCCAGTACTTC. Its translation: CASTTGQGRRETQYF.

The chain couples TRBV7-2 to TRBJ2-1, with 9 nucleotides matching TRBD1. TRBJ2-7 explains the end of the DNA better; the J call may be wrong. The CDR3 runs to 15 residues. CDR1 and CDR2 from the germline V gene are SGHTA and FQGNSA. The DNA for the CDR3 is TGTGCCAGCAGCCAATGGACAGGGGCCTCTACCAAGCAGTACTTC. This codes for CASSQWTGASTKQYF.

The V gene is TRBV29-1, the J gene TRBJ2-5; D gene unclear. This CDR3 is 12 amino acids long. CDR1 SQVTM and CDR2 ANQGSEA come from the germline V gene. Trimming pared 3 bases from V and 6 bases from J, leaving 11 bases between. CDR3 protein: CSVDAGEKTQYF. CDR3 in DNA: TGCAGCGTTGATGCAGGTGAAAAGACCCAGTACTTC.

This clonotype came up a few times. The CDR3 is CASSTLDGRDTQYF. The CDR3 bases are TGTGCCAGCAGCACTTTGGACGGAAGGGATACGCAGTATTTT. This chain connects TRBV11-2 to TRBJ2-3; D is unresolved. The CDR3 is made up of 14 amino acids. Germline CDR1 and CDR2: SGHAT and FQNNGV. V was clipped by 5 bases and J by 6 bases, with 15 bases between them.

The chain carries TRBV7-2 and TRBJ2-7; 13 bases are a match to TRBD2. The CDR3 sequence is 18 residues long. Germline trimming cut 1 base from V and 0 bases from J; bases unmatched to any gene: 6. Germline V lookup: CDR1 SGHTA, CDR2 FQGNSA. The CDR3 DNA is TGTGCCAGCAGCTTAGTGGGACTAGCGGGAAGGAGCTCCTACGAGCAGTACTTC. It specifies CASSLVGLAGRSSYEQYF.

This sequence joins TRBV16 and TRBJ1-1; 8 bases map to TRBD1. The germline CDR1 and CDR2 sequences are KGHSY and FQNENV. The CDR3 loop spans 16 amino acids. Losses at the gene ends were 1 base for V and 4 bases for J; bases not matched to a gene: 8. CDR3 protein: CASSQWLRGQSTEAFF. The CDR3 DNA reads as TGTGCCAGCAGCCAATGGCTCAGGGGGCAGAGCACTGAAGCTTTCTTT.

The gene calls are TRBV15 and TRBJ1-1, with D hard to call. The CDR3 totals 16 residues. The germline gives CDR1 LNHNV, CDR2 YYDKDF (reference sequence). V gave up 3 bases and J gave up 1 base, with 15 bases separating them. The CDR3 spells CATSREIVAGNTEAFF. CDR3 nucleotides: TGTGCCACCAGCAGGGAGATAGTAGCGGGGAACACTGAAGCTTTCTTT.

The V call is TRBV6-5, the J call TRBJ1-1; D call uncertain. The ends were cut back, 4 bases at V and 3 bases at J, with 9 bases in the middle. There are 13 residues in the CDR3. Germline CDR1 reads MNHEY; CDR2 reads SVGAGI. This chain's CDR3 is CASSSLMDTEAFF. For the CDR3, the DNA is TGTGCCAGCAGTTCGTTAATGGACACTGAAGCTTTCTTT.

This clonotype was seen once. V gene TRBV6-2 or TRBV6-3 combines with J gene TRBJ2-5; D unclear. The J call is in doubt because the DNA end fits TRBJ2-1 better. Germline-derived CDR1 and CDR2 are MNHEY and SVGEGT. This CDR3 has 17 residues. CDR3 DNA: TGTGCCAGCAGTTACCGGGTGATATCGGTTCTTTACAATGAGCAGTTCTTC. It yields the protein CASSYRVISVLYNEQFF.

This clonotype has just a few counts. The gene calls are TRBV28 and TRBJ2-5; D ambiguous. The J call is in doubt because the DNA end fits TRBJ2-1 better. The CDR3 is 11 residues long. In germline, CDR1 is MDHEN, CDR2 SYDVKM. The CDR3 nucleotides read TGTGCCAGCGCCAGGCTTCATGAGCAGTTCTTC. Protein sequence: CASARLHEQFF.

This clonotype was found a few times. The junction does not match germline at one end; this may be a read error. Written as DNA, the CDR3 is TGTGTCAGCAGTTACGGCGCAGGGCCCTACAATGAGCAGTTCTTC. It yields the protein CVSSYGAGPYNEQFF. The chain has TRBV6-5 and TRBJ2-5; TRBD1 is a possible D gene (5 bases). The tail of the sequence fits TRBJ2-1 better, so the J call may be wrong. The CDR3 is made up of 15 amino acids. Germline values: CDR1 MNHEY, CDR2 SVGAGI.

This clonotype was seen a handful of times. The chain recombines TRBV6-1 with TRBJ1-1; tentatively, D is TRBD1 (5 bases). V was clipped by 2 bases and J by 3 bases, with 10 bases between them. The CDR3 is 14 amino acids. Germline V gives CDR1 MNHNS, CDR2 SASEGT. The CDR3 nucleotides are TGTGCCAGCAGTGAAACAGGTTGGGACACTGAAGCTTTCTTT. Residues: CASSETGWDTEAFF.

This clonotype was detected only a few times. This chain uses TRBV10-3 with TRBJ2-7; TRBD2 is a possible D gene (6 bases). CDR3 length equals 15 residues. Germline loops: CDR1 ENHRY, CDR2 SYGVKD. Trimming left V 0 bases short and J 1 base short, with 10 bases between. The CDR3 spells CAISESAGLSYEQYF. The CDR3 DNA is TGTGCCATCAGTGAGTCGGCGGGACTTTCCTACGAGCAGTACTTC.

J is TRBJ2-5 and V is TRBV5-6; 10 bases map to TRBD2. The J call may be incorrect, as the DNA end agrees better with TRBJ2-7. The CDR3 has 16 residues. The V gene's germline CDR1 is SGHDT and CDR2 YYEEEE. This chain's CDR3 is CASSPRWASGSYEQYF. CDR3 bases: TGTGCCAGCAGCCCCCGGTGGGCTAGCGGGAGCTACGAGCAGTACTTC.

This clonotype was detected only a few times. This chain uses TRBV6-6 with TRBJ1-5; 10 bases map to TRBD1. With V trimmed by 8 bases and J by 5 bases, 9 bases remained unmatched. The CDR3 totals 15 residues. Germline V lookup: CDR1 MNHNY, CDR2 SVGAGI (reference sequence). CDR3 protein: CASSGLGTGDQPQHF. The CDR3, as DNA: TGTGCCAGCTCGGGTTTGGGGACAGGGGATCAGCCCCAGCATTTT.

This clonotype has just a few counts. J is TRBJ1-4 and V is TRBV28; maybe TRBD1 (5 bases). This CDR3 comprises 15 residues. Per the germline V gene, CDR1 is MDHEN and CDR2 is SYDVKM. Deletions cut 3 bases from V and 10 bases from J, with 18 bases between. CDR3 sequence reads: CASSFLSGPNGKLFF. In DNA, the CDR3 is TGTGCCAGCAGTTTTCTATCAGGGCCAAACGGAAAACTGTTTTTT.

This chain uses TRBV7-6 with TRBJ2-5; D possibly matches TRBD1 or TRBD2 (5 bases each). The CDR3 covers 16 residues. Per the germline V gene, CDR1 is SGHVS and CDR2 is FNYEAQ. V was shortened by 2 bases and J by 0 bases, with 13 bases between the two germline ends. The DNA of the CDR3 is TGTGCCAGCAGCTTACTCAGGGACGGGTACCAAGAGACCCAGTACTTC. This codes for CASSLLRDGYQETQYF.

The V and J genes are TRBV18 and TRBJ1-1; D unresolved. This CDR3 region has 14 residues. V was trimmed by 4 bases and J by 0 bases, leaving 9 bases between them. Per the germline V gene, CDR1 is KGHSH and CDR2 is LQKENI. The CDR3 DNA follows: TGTGCCAGCTCACAGATTAGCTTGAACACTGAAGCTTTCTTT. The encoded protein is CASSQISLNTEAFF.